These 27 T cell receptor beta chains were all obtained from the same sample, sequenced in a study of T cell responses to AZD1222 COVID-19 vaccine. The assay was immunoSEQ multiplex PCR, and TCRdb's table has in-frame clones only and misses some. The table records some 150,000 clones, more than 85% of them present only once. The specimen comprised peripheral blood, sampled after recovery from COVID-19. Receptor source: an adult who had recovered from COVID-19.

The rearrangement joins TRBV6-1 to TRBJ2-7; TRBD2 might be the D (6 bases). Trimming took off 1 base at V and 3 bases at J, with 13 bases between the two ends. Germline V gene data show CDR1 as MNHNS and CDR2 as SASEGT. The CDR3 is 15 residues long. The CDR3 loop is CASSEGAGGVYEQYF. The CDR3 region has the DNA TGTGCCAGCAGTGAAGGAGCTGGAGGGGTCTACGAGCAGTACTTC.

This clone has just one count. This rearrangement joins TRBV28 to TRBJ2-2; D is possibly TRBD2 (6 bases). V was trimmed by 1 base and J by 1 base, leaving 10 bases between them. Germline values: CDR1 MDHEN, CDR2 SYDVKM. The CDR3 is 16 residues long. Here the CDR3 reads CASSLFLSGNTGELFF. The CDR3, as DNA: TGTGCCAGCAGTTTATTCCTTAGCGGGAACACCGGGGAGCTGTTTTTT.

The rearrangement uses TRBV6-6 and TRBJ1-2; D is undetermined. This CDR3 region has 16 residues. Germline lookup yields CDR1 MNHNY and CDR2 SVGAGI (reference sequence). V lost 0 bases and J 6 bases, leaving 17 bases between the germline ends. CDR3 sequence reads: CASSYSIPSPGHGYTF. Written as DNA, the CDR3 is TGTGCCAGCAGTTACTCGATCCCTAGCCCGGGCCATGGCTACACCTTC.

This sequence joins TRBV5-4 and TRBJ1-3; D uncertain. The CDR3 is made up of 13 amino acids. Between the trimmed V and J ends, which lost 0 bases and 4 bases, there was a span of 5 bases. Germline V gives CDR1 SGHNT, CDR2 YYREEE (reference sequence). The CDR3 is CASSLAAGNTIYF. Here the CDR3 DNA reads TGTGCCAGCAGCTTGGCTGCCGGAAACACCATATATTTT.

The chain joins TRBV7-2 to TRBJ2-7; no firm D call. CDR3 length: 15 residues. Looked up from germline, CDR1 is SGHTA and CDR2 is FQGNSA. V dropped 0 bases and J dropped 1 base, with 10 bases sitting between them. CDR3 sequence reads: CASSLAGGASYEQYF. The CDR3 DNA is TGTGCCAGCAGCTTAGCGGGCGGTGCTTCCTACGAGCAGTACTTC.

The chain joins TRBV19 to TRBJ2-7; 10 nucleotides match TRBD1. This CDR3 spans 15 amino acids. CDR1 is LNHDA, CDR2 SQIVND, per germline (reference sequence). The J segment lost 6 bases and the V segment lost 5 bases, leaving 10 bases of the junction unmatched. The CDR3 region has the DNA TGTGCCAGTAGTCCCGGAGGGACAGGGGTGGGCGAGCAGTACTTC. Translated, it gives CASSPGGTGVGEQYF.

The chain carries TRBV2 and TRBJ1-5; unclear D gene. The germline V gene has CDR1 SNHLY and CDR2 FYNNEI. CDR3 length: 13 amino acids. Between the trimmed V and J ends, which lost 7 bases and 3 bases, there was a span of 10 bases. CDR3 sequence: CASTFYYNQPQHF. DNA for the CDR3: TGTGCCAGCACCTTCTACTACAATCAGCCCCAGCATTTT.

A single count supports this clone. The chain combines TRBV29-1 with TRBJ1-1, with no clear D. The V gene lost 4 bases and the J gene lost 1 base, with 13 bases spanning the gap. The CDR3 length is 14 residues. Germline values: CDR1 SQVTM, CDR2 ANQGSEA. The CDR3 DNA follows: TGCAGCGTTGTGGCGGTGTTAGCGAACACTGAAGCTTTCTTT. Translation: CSVVAVLANTEAFF.

This clone was recorded a few times. This chain connects TRBV18 to TRBJ1-5; TRBD1 is a possible D gene (6 bases). CDR1 KGHSH and CDR2 LQKENI come from the germline V gene. V lost 2 bases, J lost 3 bases, and 11 bases lay in between. The CDR3 covers 15 residues. This CDR3 is CASSPDRLINQPQHF. As DNA, the CDR3 is TGTGCCAGCTCACCAGACAGGTTAATCAATCAGCCCCAGCATTTT.

Written as DNA, the CDR3 is TGTGCCAGCTCACAGGGTGGACTTTACGAGCAGTACTTC. It is translated as CASSQGGLYEQYF. V is TRBV18 and J is TRBJ2-7; weak D call: TRBD2 (5 bases). There are 13 residues in the CDR3. CDR1 is KGHSH, CDR2 LQKENI, per germline. Deletions cut 4 bases from V and 4 bases from J, with 11 bases between.

The chain carries TRBV15 and TRBJ2-1; 8 bases match TRBD2. The CDR3 extends over 14 amino acids. Trimming took 4 bases from V and 4 from J; bases not matched to a gene: 3. Germline V CDR1 and CDR2: LNHNV, YYDKDF (reference sequence). CDR3 nucleotide sequence: TGTGCCACCAGCAACCTAGCGGGTTACAATGAGCAGTTCTTC. Amino acids: CATSNLAGYNEQFF.

V is TRBV7-2 and J is TRBJ1-4, with 7 bases lining up with TRBD1. The CDR3 runs 15 residues. V dropped 5 bases and J dropped 4; count of bases not matched to a gene: 7. Germline lookup yields CDR1 SGHTA and CDR2 FQGNSA. For the CDR3, the DNA is TGTGCCAGCAGCCCAGGACAGGCTTTTAATGAAAAACTGTTTTTT. Its protein is CASSPGQAFNEKLFF.

The V and J genes are TRBV4-1 and TRBJ2-3; 13 positions agree with TRBD2. V was clipped by 0 bases and J by 5 bases; unmatched bases: 11. This CDR3 comprises 19 residues. Germline lookup yields CDR1 MGHRA and CDR2 YSYEKL. For the CDR3, the DNA is TGCGCCAGCAGCCAAGATAGGGTCCGGACTAGCGGGGGATTAGATACGCAGTATTTT. Residues: CASSQDRVRTSGGLDTQYF.

The J gene is TRBJ2-3, the V gene TRBV7-9; 9 bases line up with TRBD1. The germline gives CDR1 SEHNR, CDR2 FQNEAQ (reference sequence). With 5 bases clipped from V and 4 bases from J, the junction kept 10 bases outside the gene matches. The CDR3 has 16 residues. This chain's CDR3 is CASSGTTGGAADTQYF. DNA of the CDR3: TGTGCCAGCAGCGGCACTACAGGGGGCGCGGCAGATACGCAGTATTTT.

CDR3: CASSLLQGQYSPLHF. DNA for the CDR3: TGTGCCAGCAGCCTCCTGCAGGGGCAATATTCACCCCTCCACTTT. This rearrangement joins TRBV2 to TRBJ1-6; D is perhaps TRBD1 (6 bases). This CDR3 is built from 15 residues. Trimming shortened V by 6 bases and J by 8 bases, and 17 bases separated the two germline ends. CDR1 is SNHLY and CDR2 is FYNNEI in the germline V gene.

The chain uses TRBV3-1 (or the pseudogene TRBV3-2) and TRBJ1-1; 7 bases align to TRBD1. Germline V gene data show CDR1 as LGHDT and CDR2 as YNNKEL (reference sequence). Trimming at V came to 7 bases and at J to 1 base, leaving 12 bases not matched to a gene. The CDR3 runs to 16 residues. DNA for the CDR3: TGTGCCAGCACCCGGGAACAGGGGAATTGGAACACTGAAGCTTTCTTT. It translates to CASTREQGNWNTEAFF.

With regard to this clone: One end of the junction varies from germline; a read error may be responsible. The chain recombines TRBV7-7 with TRBJ1-2, with unresolved D. The CDR3 runs to 11 residues. CDR1 and CDR2 (germline): SSHAT, FNYEAQ (reference sequence). Here the CDR3 reads CASSRTDGYTF. CDR3 DNA sequence: TGTGCTAGCAGCCGGACTGATGGCTACACCTTC.

The genes are TRBV14 and TRBJ2-1; D not resolved. The CDR3 spans 12 residues. V was pared by 0 bases and J by 6 bases, with 3 bases between. CDR1 SGHDN and CDR2 FVKESK come from the germline V gene. The CDR3 nucleotides read TGTGCCAGCAGCCAAGATACCAATGAGCAGTTCTTC. Translation: CASSQDTNEQFF.

The chain carries TRBV7-8 and TRBJ1-3, with D uncertain. This CDR3 region has 14 residues. Germline V CDR1 and CDR2: SGHVS, FQNEAQ. Deletions cut 1 base from V and 3 bases from J, with 7 bases between. The CDR3 DNA is TGTGCCAGCAGCTTAGGCCTGGGTGGAAACACCATATATTTT. This translates into CASSLGLGGNTIYF.

V is TRBV29-1 and J is TRBJ2-5; 8 bases agree with TRBD2. Germline CDR1 reads SQVTM; CDR2 reads ANQGSEA. The CDR3 totals 14 residues. V shed 5 bases, J shed 3 bases, and the junction held 8 bases outside the gene matches. The CDR3 DNA sequence: TGCAGCGTTAACCCACAGCGGGGGAAAGAGACCCAGTACTTC. This codes for CSVNPQRGKETQYF.

V gene TRBV13 combines with J gene TRBJ1-6; D ambiguous. V shed 6 bases and J shed 11 bases, with 17 bases lying between them. The length of the CDR3 is 14 residues. CDR1 and CDR2 from the germline V gene are PRHDT and FYEKMQ (reference sequence). Written as DNA, the CDR3 is TGTGCCAGCAGTGAGGACCCCGATGGGACACCCCTCCACTTT. Its translation is CASSEDPDGTPLHF.

This clone was found once. At the DNA level, this CDR3 is encoded by other sequences in the same sample as well. The rearrangement uses TRBV7-9 and TRBJ1-5; D is unclear. Germline V gene sequence: CDR1 SEHNR, CDR2 FQNEAQ (reference sequence). The CDR3 has 15 residues. The V and J ends lost 0 bases and 0 bases respectively, with 6 bases between them. As DNA, the CDR3 is TGTGCCAGCAGCTTAGCCGGGGATAGCAATCAGCCCCAGCATTTT. It yields the protein CASSLAGDSNQPQHF.

The J gene is TRBJ1-6, the V gene TRBV5-1, with TRBD1 matching over 7 bases. Per germline, CDR1 SGHRS and CDR2 YFSETQ. The ends lost 3 bases at V and 10 bases at J; junction bases unmatched: 4. The CDR3 length is 13 residues. The CDR3 DNA follows: TGCGCCAGCAGCTCTCAGGGGGAGTCACCCCTCCACTTT. The encoded protein is CASSSQGESPLHF.

The chain has TRBV3-1 (or the pseudogene TRBV3-2) and TRBJ1-1; 8 bases fit TRBD1. V gave up 4 bases and J gave up 6 bases; unmatched junction bases: 10. The CDR3 is made up of 15 amino acids. Germline V gene sequence: CDR1 LGHDT, CDR2 YNNKEL (reference sequence). The CDR3 region has the DNA TGTGCCAGCAGCCTTCTACAGGGGGTGGCCGCTGAAGCTTTCTTT. It yields the protein CASSLLQGVAAEAFF.

The chain combines TRBV2 with TRBJ1-6, with TRBD1 matching over 9 bases. V was clipped by 6 bases and J by 5 bases; unmatched bases: 2. The CDR3 contains 14 residues. The germline gives CDR1 SNHLY, CDR2 FYNNEI. The CDR3 DNA follows: TGTGCCAGCAGACAGGGGGCGAATAATTCACCCCTCCACTTT. This codes for CASRQGANNSPLHF. Supplemented by reference TRBV2 and TRBJ1-6, the full variable domain reads EPEVTQTPSHQVTQMGQEVILRCVPISNHLYFYWYRQILGQKVEFLVSFYNNEISEKSEIFDDQFSVERPDGSNFTLKIRSTKLEDSAMYFCASRQGANNSPLHFGNGTRLTVT.

This clone was seen a handful of times. J is TRBJ2-5 and V is TRBV5-6, with D uncertain. CDR3 length: 12 residues. Trimming stripped 1 base from V and 6 bases from J, with 7 bases between. Germline V gene lookup returns CDR1 SGHDT and CDR2 YYEEEE. CDR3 sequence reads: CASSLSIKTQYF. As DNA, the CDR3 is TGTGCCAGCAGCTTGTCGATAAAGACCCAGTACTTC.

V and J are TRBV9 and TRBJ1-1; D unclear. This CDR3 has 13 amino acids. The V gene's germline CDR1 is SGDLS and CDR2 YYNGEE. V was clipped by 4 bases and J by 3 bases, with 10 bases between them. This CDR3 reads CASSLRLDTEAFF. In DNA, the CDR3 is TGTGCCAGCAGCCTCCGACTGGACACTGAAGCTTTCTTT.